These 3 T cell receptor beta chains were sequenced from one sample in a study of blood T cell repertoires in COVID-19. The data were produced by immunoSEQ multiplex PCR, yet TCRdb's version contains in-frame clones alone and is incomplete. The sample shows under 200,000 clones, about four fifths of them seen only once. Material: PBMCs or T cells enriched from blood (not recorded which). These receptors were collected from a woman aged 55 to 70 who had recovered from COVID-19.

There are a few counts of this clone. V gene TRBV7-6 combines with J gene TRBJ2-7; tentative D call: TRBD1 (7 bases). This CDR3 spans 14 amino acids. Germline assignment: CDR1 SGHVS and CDR2 FNYEAQ. Trimming cost V 5 bases and J 6 bases, with 17 bases left between them. As DNA, the CDR3 is TGTGCCAGCAGCCCGCGGACAGGAGGGCCCGAGCAGTACTTC. Translation: CASSPRTGGPEQYF.

The gene calls are TRBV18 and TRBJ1-4; TRBD1 matches 8 bases. Germline V gene data show CDR1 as KGHSH and CDR2 as LQKENI. V shed 0 bases, J shed 0 bases, and the junction held 9 bases outside the gene matches. This CDR3 has 19 amino acids. CDR3 DNA sequence: TGTGCCAGCTCACCACCGGCAGGGGGCAATCTCCCAACTAATGAAAAACTGTTTTTT. It yields the protein CASSPPAGGNLPTNEKLFF. Using reference TRBV18 and TRBJ1-4 for the parts outside the CDR3, the full variable domain is NAGVMQNPRHLVRRRGQEARLRCSPMKGHSHVYWYRQLPEEGLKFMVYLQKENIIDESGMPKERFSAEFPKEGPSILRIQQVVRGDSAAYFCASSPPAGGNLPTNEKLFFGSGTQLSVL.

This clone appeared a single time. The V gene is TRBV4-1, the J gene TRBJ2-7; no definite D call. The CDR3 spans 17 residues. Germline CDR1 reads MGHRA; CDR2 reads YSYEKL. V was trimmed by 2 bases and J by 0 bases, leaving 17 bases between them. The CDR3, as DNA: TGCGCCAGCAGCCAACCGGCAGCAGGCACCCGCTCCTACGAGCAGTACTTC. Its translation: CASSQPAAGTRSYEQYF.